This TCR beta chain was identified in a study of CD8 T cells in ankylosing spondylitis. This clonotype was counted only a few times. Its antigen is not identified. The V segment lost 4 bases and the J segment 4 bases; nucleotides outside the gene matches: 8. The CDR3 has 15 residues. CDR1 and CDR2 from the germline V gene are SGHRS and YFSETQ. Generation of TCR beta libraries employed quantitative 5'-RACE incorporating molecular barcodes. TCRdb passed the 5' RACE reads through MiXCR, listing each CDR3 protein once. Seen here are under 850,000 distinct CDR3 sequences, around 20% observed once, and the top ten hold around a fifth. General study findings and limits: Reportedly, significant enrichment of disease-linked clones occurred in matched ankylosing spondylitis synovial fluid. There were earlier reports of some motif variants in reactive arthritis synovial fluid and blood. A TCR beta motif of under ten highly homologous variants seemed to mark ankylosing spondylitis blood.

The chain is built from TRBV5-1 and TRBJ2-7; 10 bases line up with TRBD2. This sequence was found in a male donor with ankylosing spondylitis. Material for sequencing was blood, either unsorted or a sorted T cell fraction (not recorded which). CDR3 bases: TGCGCCAGCAGCCGCGTAGCGGGAGGAGAATACGAGCAGTACTTC. It is translated as CASSRVAGGEYEQYF.